This entry concerns a single TCR beta chain. What this receptor recognizes is not known. No base quality values were provided; no much bigger clone lies one nucleotide off. The library was made by the immunoSEQ multiplex PCR assay. TCR beta CDR3 sequencing was performed on DNA from the cultured, isolated CD4+ T cells. The paper's data handling went like this. Non-productive TCR sequences were removed, reads were trimmed to the CDR3 region, and CDR3s of at least 7 amino acids were retained. The MANAFEST web app was used to pick out antigen-specific clonotypes by comparing their expansion in peptide wells with that in reference cultures. For clones to be considered positive, expansion at FDR<0.05 versus reference and all other wells, an odds ratio above 5, and a frequency above 0.1% in two replicate wells were required. A clonotype was called cross-reactive if it was significantly expanded both in SARS-CoV-2 spike wells and in at least one common cold coronavirus spike condition. CDR3 similarity was assessed by Levenshtein distance using the stringdist R package, and unrooted trees were constructed with ape in R 3.6.1. Entries here come from immuneACCESS through TCRdb and include only in-frame sequences with V and J called. Some clones fail to appear in such tables; in the studies checked, an unresolved V gene covers under half of the shortfall, and the cause of the remainder is unknown. V and J calls and clone size are given by that table; D and trimming were obtained from the DNA. The sample includes about 8,900 clones, with roughly 74% observed a single time. The ten largest clones take up roughly 13% of the sample.

The data belong to a study of vaccination effects on CD4 cells after COVID-19 (dated by TCRdb to 2022 to 2024). A note on the overall study: Two doses of either the BNT162b2 or the mRNA-1273 mRNA SARS-CoV-2 vaccine were administered to participants. A total of 10 COVID-19 convalescent patients and a handful of SARS-CoV-2-naive healthy vaccine recipients were included in the full study. Cultures from other donors in the study were sequenced using the Oncomine TCR Beta short-read assay on an Illumina iSeq 100. The study compared SARS-CoV-2 spike-specific CD4+ TCR repertoires before and after mRNA vaccination in COVID-19 convalescent patients and infection-naive vaccine recipients.

Here is what the overall study found, with its caveats: Marked clonal contraction was observed in both infection-induced and vaccine-induced clones at late post-vaccination timepoints, consistent with waning T cell responses. The study was limited by a small number of convalescent patients, and early post-infection timepoints were lacking. In healthy vaccine recipients, vaccine-induced clones were almost all SARS-CoV-2 mono-reactive, with only 1 of 255 cross-reactive with common cold coronaviruses.

To identify antigen-specific CD4+ T cell clonotypes by their expansion, the ViraFEST assay first stimulated PBMC with viral peptide pools and then applied TCR sequencing. After less than eleven days of culture, CD4+ T cells were isolated with the EasySep CD4+ T cell isolation kit. None of the healthy vaccine recipients had a prior SARS-CoV-2 infection, which was confirmed by nucleocapsid antibody tests that came back negative both before and after vaccination. Approximately 2 million PBMC per well were cultured with approximately 10 ug/ml peptides in IMDM containing roughly 5% human AB serum, 8.5 to 10 IU/ml IL-2 and gentamicin. On days 3 and 7, half of the culture medium was replaced with fresh IL-2-containing medium. Unless otherwise noted, each peptide stimulation condition was cultured in triplicate wells. Using Ficoll-Paque Plus gradient centrifugation, PBMC were separated from whole blood and then either used fresh or cryopreserved at -140C. The spike proteins of SARS-CoV-2 and of the common cold coronaviruses HCoV-NL63, HCoV-OC43 and HCoV-229E were spanned by overlapping peptide pools. The QIAamp micro DNA kit was used to extract genomic DNA from the cultured CD4+ T cells.

This clonotype was sampled from a human donor who received a COVID-19 vaccine. Sequencing used CD4+ T cells from PBMCs cultured with HCoV-229E spike peptides, obtained before COVID-19 vaccination. This specimen's cell subset or site label, per the study, means: HCoV-229E spike overlapping peptide pool stimulation.

The DNA sequence is TGTGCCAGCAGCCCTGGACAGGGAGAGACCCAGTACTTC. This yields the protein CASSPGQGETQYF. Here the chain combines TRBV5-4 and TRBJ2-5, with TRBD1 identical over 8 junction bases. CDR1 SGHNT and CDR2 YYREEE are derived from the germline V gene (reference sequence). Trimming accounts for 4 bases at V and 4 bases at J, while the number of junction bases matched to no gene is 3. Including cysteine and phenylalanine, the CDR3 has 13 amino acids. Kept here is only the CDR3 DNA, which spans 39 bases and is read in frame from base 1.